This entry is about one T cell receptor (beta chain). Its recognized antigen is unknown. No base quality information exists; no much larger clone differs at one position. The data derive from a study of blood T cell repertoires in COVID-19 (dated by TCRdb to 2019 to 2021). Study-level background: Collaborator samples came from the United States, Italy and Spain and covered acute and convalescent phases of COVID-19. The material from the prospective study consisted of cDNA or gDNA derived from T cells, B-cell-depleted T cells, or PBMCs. Subjects who had been exposed to COVID-19, were actively infected with it, or had recovered from it provided the deeply sampled blood TCRbeta repertoires that made up the dataset. The repertoires were released in a freely available public database meant as a resource for research on the immune response to SARS-CoV-2. Samples came from the ongoing ImmuneRACE study (first 160 participants) plus 1,254 subjects from 6 global collaborators. Sample metadata almost always included a de-identified subject ID, COVID-19 status, age in years and sex. Where available, HLA class I and class II types were taken from metadata supplied by the sample provider and were not determined by assay-based typing.

From a lookup of the germline V gene (reference sequence), CDR1 and CDR2 are SSHAT and FNYEAQ. Reading from cysteine to phenylalanine, the CDR3 counts 15 amino acids. Only the CDR3 DNA is retained, 45 bases long and in frame from the first base. Ends trimmed: V by 3 bases, J by 8 bases; bases unmatched to a gene: 5. The research as a whole found: How much clinical and demographic metadata was included differed by source and by participant, and the metadata was provided uncurated.

TCRbeta CDR3 regions were amplified from genomic DNA by means of the immunoSEQ Assay, a bias-controlled multiplex PCR. In the original analysis: Within the assay, amplification of reference gene primers was used to estimate how many nucleated cells each sample contained. Sequence reads were collapsed and filtered to measure the absolute abundance of every unique TCRbeta CDR3 rearrangement. For each sample, productive Simpson clonality was calculated as the square root of Simpson's diversity index over productive rearrangements. Not all clones reach the TCRdb copy of this immuneACCESS table, which keeps in-frame sequences only. Checked studies attribute under half of the gap to unresolved V genes and leave the rest unexplained. V, J and clone size are taken as reported in that table, and D and trimming were inferred from the DNA itself. Counted in this sample were 200,000 to 250,000 clones; nearly 90% of them appeared once. The ten largest account for 10% to 15% of the sample.

Samples from volunteer blood donors who had recovered from COVID-19 were contributed by a second Seattle source. Whole blood was collected in K2EDTA tubes by collaborating institutions according to the institutions' own protocols. Collaborator samples were shipped for TCRbeta analysis as frozen whole blood, isolated PBMCs, or DNA extracted from either sample type. The source material was peripheral blood. This receptor was taken from a woman younger than 30 who had recovered from COVID-19. The receptor chain draws on TRBV7-7 and TRBJ2-1; 12 bases in between match TRBD2. Here the CDR3 is given as CASSFGLAGSDEQFF. The nucleotides are TGTGCCAGCAGCTTCGGACTAGCGGGATCAGATGAGCAGTTCTTC.